Listed below are T cell receptor beta chains from one sample, sequenced in a study of blood T cell repertoires in COVID-19. Method: immunoSEQ multiplex PCR; TCRdb's copy keeps in-frame clones and lacks some. The sample yields roughly 130,000 clones, just under 85% seen once. Sequenced sample: PBMCs or T cells enriched from blood (not recorded which). All receptors derive from a woman aged 45-60 years with acute COVID-19. Both conserved end residues are part of each CDR3. Each record gives: V gene, D gene, J gene, clone size, CDR3 protein, CDR3 DNA. D genes are given only for firm matches. For some rows the clone size is stated as once, few or many, or as a class when expanded; others skip it.

>TRBV7-9|.|TRBJ2-1|many
CASSFSGNEQFF
TGTGCCAGCAGCTTTAGCGGCAATGAGCAGTTCTTC
>TRBV11-2|.|TRBJ2-1|.
CASSQPTYNEQFF
TGTGCCAGCAGCCAACCGACTTACAATGAGCAGTTCTTC
>TRBV7-2|TRBD2|TRBJ2-3|.
CASSFNSGGGPDTQYF
TGTGCCAGCAGCTTTAATAGCGGGGGAGGGCCGGATACGCAGTATTTT
>TRBV29-1|TRBD2|TRBJ2-1|.
CSAGTSDGEQFF
TGCAGCGCTGGGACTAGCGACGGTGAGCAGTTCTTC
>TRBV5-1|TRBD2|TRBJ2-3|few
CASKGGRAPDTQYF
TGCGCCAGCAAAGGCGGGAGGGCCCCAGATACGCAGTATTTT
>TRBV29-1|TRBD2|TRBJ2-7|.
CSVGTSGNHEQYF
TGCAGCGTCGGGACTAGCGGGAACCACGAGCAGTACTTC
>TRBV5-1|.|TRBJ2-4|once
CASSHDNLGKNIQYF
TGCGCCAGCAGCCATGACAACTTAGGCAAAAACATTCAGTACTTC
>TRBV9|.|TRBJ2-5|.
CASSVSGRQHQETQYF
TGTGCCAGCAGCGTAAGCGGCCGCCAACACCAAGAGACCCAGTACTTC
>TRBV7-2|.|TRBJ2-3|.
CASSIGQPTDTQYF
TGTGCCAGCAGCATCGGACAACCCACAGATACGCAGTATTTT
>TRBV5-1|TRBD1|TRBJ1-1|.
CASSPEVQGVEAFF
TGCGCCAGCAGCCCGGAAGTGCAGGGGGTAGAAGCTTTCTTT
>TRBV18|.|TRBJ1-1|.
CASSPSRRGRRDTEAFF
TGTGCCAGCTCACCGAGTCGCAGGGGACGCAGGGACACTGAAGCTTTCTTT
>TRBV28|TRBD1|TRBJ1-5|.
CASGAWGQGGSQPQHF
TGTGCCAGCGGGGCTTGGGGACAGGGGGGGAGTCAGCCCCAGCATTTT
>TRBV5-6|.|TRBJ2-7|.
CASSLEWVTTEQYF
TGTGCCAGCAGCTTGGAATGGGTGACTACCGAGCAGTACTTC
>TRBV11-1|TRBD1|TRBJ1-1|.
CASSLEQGSWTEAFF
TGTGCCAGCAGCCTGGAACAGGGGAGTTGGACTGAAGCTTTCTTT
>TRBV30|.|TRBJ1-1|.
CAWSLIGETEAFF
TGTGCCTGGAGTTTAATTGGGGAGACTGAAGCTTTCTTT
>TRBV3-1/TRBV3-2|.|TRBJ1-5|.
CASSPGTRIQPQHF
TGTGCCAGCAGTCCCGGGACACGGATTCAGCCCCAGCATTTT